The rows below give T cell receptor beta chains drawn from one sample of a study of blood T cell repertoires in COVID-19. The repertoire was sequenced with immunoSEQ multiplex PCR; TCRdb's copy has only in-frame clones and lacks some. Among approximately 72,000 clones, around 85% were seen once, and the ten largest hold 35%. The sample was peripheral blood. These receptors were obtained from an elderly woman with active or convalescent COVID-19. Each CDR3 is given with its conserved first and last residue. The D gene is left open where the match is weak. Where a row states a size, it is once, few, many or the class of an expanded clone; other rows omit it.

v_call	clone_size	j_call	d_call	cdr3_aa	cdr3_nt
TRBV6-1	medium-sized	TRBJ2-7	NA	CASSEGEDYEQYF	TGTGCCAGCAGTGAAGGGGAGGACTACGAGCAGTACTTC
TRBV13	NA	TRBJ2-3	TRBD2	CASSSGGGVADTQYF	TGTGCCAGCAGCTCAGGTGGGGGGGTCGCAGATACGCAGTATTTT
TRBV5-6	NA	TRBJ1-1	NA	CASSSTGEAFF	TGTGCCAGCAGCTCGACAGGTGAAGCTTTCTTT
TRBV7-9	NA	TRBJ2-5	TRBD2	CASSPPPTSLETQYF	TGTGCCAGCAGCCCGCCGCCGACTAGCCTAGAGACCCAGTACTTC
TRBV28	NA	TRBJ1-2	NA	CASSLQVYGYTF	TGTGCCAGCAGTCTCCAGGTCTATGGCTACACCTTC
TRBV20-1	NA	TRBJ2-5	NA	CGGTDKETQYF	TGCGGCGGGACTGACAAAGAGACCCAGTACTTC
TRBV6-5	NA	TRBJ1-2	TRBD1	CASSQPGTGGFGYTF	TGTGCCAGCAGTCAACCCGGGACAGGGGGCTTTGGCTACACCTTC
TRBV7-9	NA	TRBJ2-3	TRBD2	CASSFPIAGGRPDTQYF	TGTGCCAGCAGCTTCCCGATAGCGGGGGGGCGGCCAGATACGCAGTATTTT
TRBV5-1	NA	TRBJ2-7	NA	CASSLAAGLTYEQYF	TGCGCCAGCAGCTTGGCGGCGGGGCTTACTTACGAGCAGTACTTC
TRBV19	NA	TRBJ1-5	NA	CASSIDGGEQPQHF	TGTGCCAGTAGTATAGATGGGGGGGAACAGCCCCAGCATTTT
TRBV7-9	NA	TRBJ1-4	NA	CASSSGGNEKLFF	TGTGCCAGCAGCTCGGGGGGGAATGAAAAACTGTTTTTT
TRBV4-1	NA	TRBJ1-2	NA	CASSQKQAPSNYGYTF	TGCGCCAGCAGCCAAAAGCAGGCCCCTTCTAACTATGGCTACACCTTC
TRBV19	NA	TRBJ2-5	TRBD2	CASSQTGTSGGETQYF	TGTGCCAGTAGTCAAACCGGGACTAGCGGGGGAGAGACCCAGTACTTC
TRBV7-8	NA	TRBJ1-1	TRBD1	CASSPMGQVNTEAFF	TGTGCCAGCAGCCCCATGGGACAGGTGAACACTGAAGCTTTCTTT
TRBV28	NA	TRBJ1-2	TRBD1	CASSRDSSMAGRGYTF	TGTGCCAGCAGCCGGGACAGTTCTATGGCTGGCCGGGGCTACACCTTC
TRBV6-2/TRBV6-3	few	TRBJ2-7	TRBD2	CASSRAGKYEQYF	TGTGCCAGCAGCCGAGCGGGAAAGTACGAGCAGTACTTC
TRBV11-2	NA	TRBJ1-2	NA	CASSLGGAGYTF	TGTGCCAGCAGCTTAGGGGGCGCGGGCTACACCTTC
TRBV5-4	once	TRBJ2-3	TRBD2	CASTLGGTSGRRNTQYF	TGTGCCAGCACCTTGGGTGGGACTAGCGGGCGTCGGAATACGCAGTATTTT
TRBV18	NA	TRBJ2-5	TRBD1	CASSSQGAGETQYF	TGTGCCAGCTCATCTCAGGGGGCCGGAGAGACCCAGTACTTC
TRBV9	NA	TRBJ1-1	NA	CASSVFSGNTEAFF	TGTGCCAGCAGCGTATTTTCGGGGAACACTGAAGCTTTCTTT
TRBV11-2	NA	TRBJ2-7	TRBD1	CASSKPGQGYEQYF	TGTGCCAGCAGTAAACCGGGACAGGGCTACGAGCAGTACTTC
TRBV7-2	few	TRBJ2-1	NA	CASSSSGAYNEQFF	TGTGCCAGCAGCTCCTCGGGAGCCTACAATGAGCAGTTCTTC
TRBV21-1	NA	TRBJ1-2	NA	CASSRHRGYNYGYTF	TGTGCCAGCAGCAGACACAGGGGCTATAACTATGGCTACACCTTC
TRBV7-2	once	TRBJ2-3	NA	CASSLGSRNTDTQYF	TGTGCCAGCAGCTTAGGTTCGCGGAACACAGATACGCAGTATTTT
TRBV27	NA	TRBJ1-1	NA	CASSLRRVNTEAFF	TGTGCCAGCAGTTTAAGGAGGGTGAACACTGAAGCTTTCTTT
TRBV6-6	NA	TRBJ2-7	NA	CASRGPRYEQYF	TGTGCCAGCCGAGGGCCGCGGTACGAGCAGTACTTC
TRBV27	NA	TRBJ2-7	TRBD2	CASSALAGGHEQYF	TGTGCCAGCAGTGCCTTAGCGGGGGGGCACGAGCAGTACTTC
TRBV2	NA	TRBJ1-2	NA	CASSPLRGAGGYTF	TGTGCCAGCAGCCCCTTGCGGGGGGCGGGCGGCTACACCTTC
TRBV11-3	NA	TRBJ2-3	NA	CASSLGQATDTQYF	TGTGCCAGCAGCTTAGGGCAGGCCACAGATACGCAGTATTTT
TRBV9	NA	TRBJ2-2	NA	CASSPPLASGELFF	TGTGCCAGCAGCCCCCCCCTAGCCAGCGGGGAGCTGTTTTTT
TRBV5-1	NA	TRBJ1-1	NA	CASSLRGGTEAFF	TGCGCCAGCAGCTTGAGGGGTGGCACTGAAGCTTTCTTT
TRBV4-3	NA	TRBJ2-2	NA	CASSQGGETGELFF	TGCGCCAGCAGCCAAGGGGGGGAAACCGGGGAGCTGTTTTTT
TRBV28	NA	TRBJ1-2	NA	CALKIPASTGHYGYTF	TGTGCCCTAAAAATTCCGGCTTCGACAGGCCACTATGGCTACACCTTC
TRBV27	NA	TRBJ1-2	NA	CASSLGSGYGYTF	TGTGCCAGCAGTTTAGGGTCGGGGTATGGCTACACCTTC
TRBV19	NA	TRBJ1-5	NA	CASSGFSGPQHF	TGTGCCAGTAGTGGGTTTTCAGGTCCTCAGCATTTT
TRBV9	NA	TRBJ2-7	TRBD2	CASSSGLAGAYEQYF	TGTGCCAGCAGCTCAGGACTAGCGGGGGCCTACGAGCAGTACTTC
TRBV19	once	TRBJ2-1	NA	CASSIGLINYNEQFF	TGTGCCAGTAGTATAGGCCTAATCAACTACAATGAGCAGTTCTTC
TRBV19	NA	TRBJ1-2	NA	CASSINYYGYTF	TGTGCCAGTAGTATCAACTATTATGGCTACACCTTC
TRBV7-2	NA	TRBJ2-7	TRBD2	CASSSEPGRGGKQYF	TGTGCCAGCAGCTCCGAGCCGGGACGGGGGGGGAAGCAGTACTTC
TRBV19	NA	TRBJ1-3	TRBD1	CASTRDRGPGNTIYF	TGTGCCAGTACAAGGGACAGGGGGCCTGGAAACACCATATATTTT
TRBV5-1	NA	TRBJ2-3	NA	CASSAGISSTDTQYF	TGCGCCAGCAGCGCCGGGATTTCTAGCACAGATACGCAGTATTTT
TRBV6-5	NA	TRBJ1-3	TRBD1	CASSKDRAAGNTIYF	TGTGCCAGCAGTAAGGACAGGGCGGCCGGAAACACCATATATTTT
TRBV2	NA	TRBJ1-2	TRBD1	CASRRGPNYGYTF	TGTGCCAGCAGAAGGGGGCCCAACTATGGCTACACCTTC
TRBV28	NA	TRBJ1-1	TRBD1	CASSRSGQGIYLNTEAFF	TGTGCCAGCAGCCGAAGTGGACAGGGGATTTACCTGAACACTGAAGCTTTCTTT
TRBV29-1	NA	TRBJ1-3	NA	CSVEEGGGWGNTIYF	TGCAGCGTTGAAGAAGGCGGCGGATGGGGAAACACCATATATTTT
TRBV4-3	NA	TRBJ1-1	NA	CASSFEQGSTEAFF	TGCGCCAGCAGCTTCGAACAGGGAAGCACTGAAGCTTTCTTT
TRBV3-1/TRBV3-2	NA	TRBJ1-6	NA	CASSQERQNSPLHF	TGTGCCAGCAGCCAAGAAAGACAGAATTCACCCCTCCACTTT
TRBV21-1	NA	TRBJ1-3	NA	CASSRNFSGNTIYF	TGTGCCAGCAGCAGAAACTTCTCTGGAAACACCATATATTTT
TRBV5-6	NA	TRBJ2-4	TRBD1	CASSSTGLRNIQYF	TGTGCCAGCAGCTCGACAGGGTTGCGAAACATTCAGTACTTC
TRBV14	NA	TRBJ2-5	NA	CASSQETSGVHFQETQYF	TGTGCCAGCAGCCAAGAAACCTCCGGGGTCCATTTCCAAGAGACCCAGTACTTC
TRBV7-9	NA	TRBJ2-1	TRBD1	CASTRTGATNNEQFF	TGTGCCAGCACCCGGACAGGGGCTACTAACAATGAGCAGTTCTTC
TRBV6-5	NA	TRBJ1-2	NA	CASSYSRGSGYGYTF	TGTGCCAGCAGTTACTCGAGGGGGAGCGGCTATGGCTACACCTTC